This entry lists 21 T cell receptor beta chains sequenced from one sample in a study of blood T cell repertoires in COVID-19. Clones were read by immunoSEQ multiplex PCR, and TCRdb kept only the in-frame ones, dropping some. The sample carries fewer than 500,000 clones, approximately 80% recorded once. The sequencing sample was made of peripheral blood. These receptors were obtained from a human donor with acute or convalescent COVID-19. The donor label of this sample is uncertain.

The rearrangement joins TRBV3-1 (or the pseudogene TRBV3-2) to TRBJ2-1; D is possibly TRBD1 (5 bases). Deletions cut 4 bases from V and 6 bases from J, with 10 bases between. Germline CDR1 and CDR2: LGHDT and YNNKEL (reference sequence). The CDR3 is made up of 13 amino acids. CDR3 nucleotides: TGTGCCAGCAGCCCCAGGGTCCGCAATGAGCAGTTCTTC. Protein: CASSPRVRNEQFF.

V usage is TRBV3-1 (or the pseudogene TRBV3-2) and J usage is TRBJ1-1, with D possibly matching TRBD1 (6 bases). V was pared by 1 base and J by 11 bases, with 17 bases between. Germline CDR1 reads LGHDT; CDR2 reads YNNKEL (reference sequence). The CDR3 is made up of 14 amino acids. The CDR3 coding sequence is TGTGCCAGCAGCCAAGTCAGGGGTGCAGGGGATGCTTTCTTT. Encoded protein: CASSQVRGAGDAFF.

The V gene is TRBV18, the J gene TRBJ1-1, with no clear D. Trimming left V 2 bases short and J 1 base short, with 11 bases between. From germline, CDR1 is KGHSH and CDR2 LQKENI. This CDR3 spans 15 amino acids. The CDR3 protein is CASSPEASRNTEAFF. CDR3 bases: TGTGCCAGCTCACCAGAAGCAAGCCGGAACACTGAAGCTTTCTTT.

The V gene is TRBV2, the J gene TRBJ1-5, with 10 bases aligning to TRBD1. The V and J ends lost 6 bases and 3 bases, in that order; junction bases with no gene match: 5. The CDR3 extends over 15 amino acids. The V gene's germline CDR1 is SNHLY and CDR2 FYNNEI. The CDR3 sequence is CASRDRGGDNQPQHF. The CDR3 DNA is TGTGCCAGCAGGGACAGGGGGGGCGACAATCAGCCCCAGCATTTT.

The chain links TRBV5-1 to TRBJ2-7; 7 bases match TRBD1. Germline V gives CDR1 SGHRS, CDR2 YFSETQ. The CDR3 spans 14 residues. V dropped 4 bases and J dropped 4; count of bases not matched to a gene: 8. CDR3 region: CASSPGQRIYEQYF. In DNA, the CDR3 is TGCGCCAGCAGCCCGGGACAGCGGATATACGAGCAGTACTTC.

The rearrangement links TRBV5-1 to TRBJ1-5, with no clear D. Trimming removed 0 bases from V and 4 bases from J, with 5 bases in between. CDR3 length equals 13 residues. Germline V CDR1 and CDR2: SGHRS, YFSETQ. The CDR3 protein is CASSLAVNQPQHF. CDR3 nucleotide sequence: TGCGCCAGCAGCTTGGCGGTAAATCAGCCCCAGCATTTT.

The V call is TRBV6-4, the J call TRBJ1-2, with D possibly matching TRBD1 (6 bases). The length of the CDR3 is 16 residues. V dropped 4 bases and J dropped 6 bases, with 21 bases sitting between them. Germline V gene sequence: CDR1 MRHNA, CDR2 SNTAGT. CDR3 DNA: TGTGCCAGCAGTGTGTCCCCGACAGGAAAAAGGGATGGCTACACCTTC. Residues: CASSVSPTGKRDGYTF.

The chain employs TRBV5-4 and TRBJ2-5, with D tentatively TRBD2 (6 bases). CDR1 SGHNT and CDR2 YYREEE come from the germline V gene (reference sequence). The CDR3 runs to 14 residues. With 4 bases removed from V and 0 bases from J, the gap between germline ends came to 10 bases. CDR3 protein: CASSPRGNQETQYF. In nucleotides, the CDR3 is TGTGCCAGCAGCCCTCGGGGGAACCAAGAGACCCAGTACTTC.

The V gene is TRBV7-8, the J gene TRBJ1-3; D is possibly TRBD1 (5 bases). V was pared by 2 bases and J by 6 bases, with 14 bases between. The CDR3 is 15 amino acids. Per the germline V gene, CDR1 is SGHVS and CDR2 is FQNEAQ. The DNA of the CDR3 is TGTGCCAGCAGCTTACAGGGTTATGGAGAAAACACCATATATTTT. Its protein product is CASSLQGYGENTIYF.

The rearrangement uses TRBV28 and TRBJ2-5; D is ambiguous. Germline V lookup: CDR1 MDHEN, CDR2 SYDVKM. The V gene lost 4 bases and the J gene lost 5 bases, with 14 bases spanning the gap. The CDR3 totals 14 residues. In DNA, the CDR3 is TGTGCCAGCAGTTCGACCCAACGGGTGGAGACCCAGTACTTC. It translates to CASSSTQRVETQYF.

This clone came up once. The chain joins TRBV2 to TRBJ1-1; D perhaps matches TRBD1 (5 bases). V lost 6 bases and J 4 bases, leaving 12 bases between the germline ends. Germline loops: CDR1 SNHLY, CDR2 FYNNEI. This CDR3 region has 13 residues. The CDR3 DNA is TGTGCCAGCAGAACGACAGTAGTCACTGAAGCTTTCTTT. Translation gives CASRTTVVTEAFF.

J is TRBJ2-1 and V is TRBV4-1, with 7 bases fitting TRBD2. Germline loops: CDR1 MGHRA, CDR2 YSYEKL. The CDR3 extends over 16 amino acids. V lost 1 base, J lost 3 bases, and 6 bases stayed unmatched. As DNA, the CDR3 is TGCGCCAGCAGCCAAGTTTCTAGCGGATACTACAATGAGCAGTTCTTC. Encoded protein: CASSQVSSGYYNEQFF.

The chain couples TRBV6-5 to TRBJ1-1; TRBD1 is a possible D gene (5 bases). V dropped 6 bases and J dropped 4 bases, with 15 bases sitting between them. CDR1 is MNHEY and CDR2 is SVGAGI in the germline V gene. The CDR3 is 14 amino acids. This chain's CDR3 is CASRVDGGVTEAFF. In DNA form, the CDR3 reads TGTGCCAGCAGAGTCGACGGAGGGGTCACTGAAGCTTTCTTT.

This clone was observed a single time. This chain links TRBV5-6 with TRBJ1-2; 11 bases line up with TRBD1. The CDR3 has 17 amino acids. Germline-derived CDR1 and CDR2 are SGHDT and YYEEEE. V gave up 0 bases and J gave up 8 bases; unmatched junction bases: 12. The CDR3 sequence is CASSLVDRGRIGSGYTF. The CDR3 coding sequence is TGTGCCAGCAGCTTGGTGGACAGGGGGCGAATCGGCTCGGGCTACACCTTC. Together with reference TRBV5-6 and TRBJ1-2, the CDR3 gives the full variable domain: DAGVTQSPTHLIKTRGQQVTLRCSPKSGHDTVSWYQQALGQGPQFIFQYYEEEERQRGNFPDRFSGHQFPNYSSELNVNALLLGDSALYLCASSLVDRGRIGSGYTFGSGTRLTVV.

The V gene is TRBV19, the J gene TRBJ2-1; 12 nucleotides align to TRBD2. The junction had 9 bases not matched to a gene; V was cut back by 4 bases and J by 5 bases. This CDR3 comprises 17 residues. The germline V gene encodes CDR1 LNHDA and CDR2 SQIVND (reference sequence). CDR3 in DNA: TGTGCCAGTAGTACACTGCCGGGACTAGCGGGTAACAATGAGCAGTTCTTC. The encoded protein is CASSTLPGLAGNNEQFF.

V is TRBV6-2 or TRBV6-3 and J is TRBJ2-5; 14 bases line up with TRBD2. With V trimmed by 4 bases and J by 4 bases, 14 bases remained unmatched. The CDR3 is 19 amino acids. Germline-derived CDR1 and CDR2 are MNHEY and SVGEGT. This CDR3 reads CASSSRLAGGRDPIETQYF. The CDR3 nucleotides are TGTGCCAGCAGTTCCCGACTAGCGGGGGGGCGCGATCCAATAGAGACCCAGTACTTC.

CDR3 in DNA: TGTGCCAGCACACAGGGCGAGTCACCCCTCCACTTT. Residues: CASTQGESPLHF. This chain connects TRBV6-5 to TRBJ1-6; D perhaps matches TRBD1 (6 bases). Germline V lookup: CDR1 MNHEY, CDR2 SVGAGI. Trimming removed 7 bases at V and 10 bases at J, with 11 bases between. The length of the CDR3 is 12 residues.

This clone appeared a single time. The gene calls are TRBV7-9 and TRBJ1-4; D ambiguous. Germline-derived CDR1 and CDR2 are SEHNR and FQNEAQ (reference sequence). The V gene lost 5 bases and the J gene lost 3 bases, with 10 bases spanning the gap. The CDR3 has 14 residues. The CDR3 coding sequence is TGTGCCAGCAGCACGAGAATCTCTAATGAAAAACTGTTTTTT. This translates into CASSTRISNEKLFF.

In DNA, the CDR3 is TGTGCCAGCAGGAGAGGACAGGGGGCGGAAGGCTACACCTTC. As protein: CASRRGQGAEGYTF. This chain links TRBV2 with TRBJ1-2, with 11 bases aligning to TRBD1. The CDR3 sequence is 14 residues long. The germline CDR1 and CDR2 sequences are SNHLY and FYNNEI. V lost 6 bases to trimming and J lost 8 bases; unmatched junction nucleotides: 8.

Comments on this clone: Relative to the germline gene, one junction end is altered; a read error may explain this. This chain joins TRBV9 and TRBJ1-1, with TRBD1 matching over 10 bases. There are 15 residues in the CDR3. Germline lookup yields CDR1 SGDLS and CDR2 YYNGEE. CDR3 sequence reads: CASSVEGQGNAEAFF. Here the CDR3 DNA reads TGTGCCAGCAGCGTAGAGGGACAGGGGAACGCTGAAGCTTTCTTT. The whole variable domain, filled in from reference TRBV9 and TRBJ1-1, reads DSGVTQTPKHLITATGQRVTLRCSPRSGDLSVYWYQQSLDQGLQFLIQYYNGEERAKGNILERFSAQQFPDLHSELNLSSLELGDSALYFCASSVEGQGNAEAFFGQGTRLTVV.

Only one count was recorded for this clone. The V gene is TRBV6-5, the J gene TRBJ2-7; 12 positions agree with TRBD1. CDR1 MNHEY and CDR2 SVGAGI come from the germline V gene. J lost 6 bases, V lost 5 bases, and 8 bases had no gene match. CDR3 size: 15 residues. CDR3 amino acids: CASSLTGTGGFEQYF. CDR3 DNA sequence: TGTGCCAGCAGTCTCACCGGGACAGGGGGCTTCGAGCAGTACTTC.